This T cell receptor beta chain comes out of a study of control samples from healthy donors and cancer patients. CDR3 length: 13 amino acids. Germline assignment: CDR1 MNHEY and CDR2 SMNVEV (reference sequence). The ends were cut back, 4 bases at V and 1 base at J, with 7 bases in the middle. Clones were sequenced by immunoSEQ multiplex PCR, and TCRdb holds only the in-frame ones, with some missing. In the table there are roughly 47,000 clones, approximately 87% of which are singletons. This TCR was sampled from a woman aged 55-69 years with lung cancer. The sequenced sample consisted of PBMCs. The V gene is TRBV27, the J gene TRBJ1-1; D ambiguous. This chain's CDR3 is CASSSSENTEAFF. CDR3 DNA sequence: TGTGCCAGCAGTTCCTCCGAGAACACTGAAGCTTTCTTT.